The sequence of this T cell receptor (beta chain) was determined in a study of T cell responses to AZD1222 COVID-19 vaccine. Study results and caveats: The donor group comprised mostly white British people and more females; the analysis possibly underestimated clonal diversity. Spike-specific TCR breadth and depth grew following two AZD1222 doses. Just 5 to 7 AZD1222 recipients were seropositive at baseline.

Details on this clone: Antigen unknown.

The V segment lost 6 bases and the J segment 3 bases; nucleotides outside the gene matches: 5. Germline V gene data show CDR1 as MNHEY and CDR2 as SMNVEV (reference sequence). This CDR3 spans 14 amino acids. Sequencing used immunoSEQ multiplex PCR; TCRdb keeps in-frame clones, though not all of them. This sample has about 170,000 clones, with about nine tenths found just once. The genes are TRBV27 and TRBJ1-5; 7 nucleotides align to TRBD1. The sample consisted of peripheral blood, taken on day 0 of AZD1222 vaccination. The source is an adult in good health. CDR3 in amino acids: CASSRGGLNQPQHF. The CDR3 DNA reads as TGTGCCAGCAGCAGGGGGGGCCTCAATCAGCCCCAGCATTTT.